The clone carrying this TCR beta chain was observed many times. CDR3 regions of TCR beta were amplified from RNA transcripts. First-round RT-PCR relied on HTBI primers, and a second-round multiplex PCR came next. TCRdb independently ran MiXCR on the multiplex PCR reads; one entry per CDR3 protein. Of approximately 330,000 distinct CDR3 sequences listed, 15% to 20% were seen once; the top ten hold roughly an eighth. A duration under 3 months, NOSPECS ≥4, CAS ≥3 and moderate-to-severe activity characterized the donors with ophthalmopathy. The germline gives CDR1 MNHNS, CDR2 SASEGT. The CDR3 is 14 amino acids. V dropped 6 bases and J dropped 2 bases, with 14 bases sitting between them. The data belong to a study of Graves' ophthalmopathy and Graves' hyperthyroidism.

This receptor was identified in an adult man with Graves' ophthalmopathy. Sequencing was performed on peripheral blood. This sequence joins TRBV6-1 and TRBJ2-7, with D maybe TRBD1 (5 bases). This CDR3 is CASRDRLPTYEQYF. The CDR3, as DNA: TGTGCCAGCAGAGACAGATTACCGACCTACGAGCAGTACTTC.